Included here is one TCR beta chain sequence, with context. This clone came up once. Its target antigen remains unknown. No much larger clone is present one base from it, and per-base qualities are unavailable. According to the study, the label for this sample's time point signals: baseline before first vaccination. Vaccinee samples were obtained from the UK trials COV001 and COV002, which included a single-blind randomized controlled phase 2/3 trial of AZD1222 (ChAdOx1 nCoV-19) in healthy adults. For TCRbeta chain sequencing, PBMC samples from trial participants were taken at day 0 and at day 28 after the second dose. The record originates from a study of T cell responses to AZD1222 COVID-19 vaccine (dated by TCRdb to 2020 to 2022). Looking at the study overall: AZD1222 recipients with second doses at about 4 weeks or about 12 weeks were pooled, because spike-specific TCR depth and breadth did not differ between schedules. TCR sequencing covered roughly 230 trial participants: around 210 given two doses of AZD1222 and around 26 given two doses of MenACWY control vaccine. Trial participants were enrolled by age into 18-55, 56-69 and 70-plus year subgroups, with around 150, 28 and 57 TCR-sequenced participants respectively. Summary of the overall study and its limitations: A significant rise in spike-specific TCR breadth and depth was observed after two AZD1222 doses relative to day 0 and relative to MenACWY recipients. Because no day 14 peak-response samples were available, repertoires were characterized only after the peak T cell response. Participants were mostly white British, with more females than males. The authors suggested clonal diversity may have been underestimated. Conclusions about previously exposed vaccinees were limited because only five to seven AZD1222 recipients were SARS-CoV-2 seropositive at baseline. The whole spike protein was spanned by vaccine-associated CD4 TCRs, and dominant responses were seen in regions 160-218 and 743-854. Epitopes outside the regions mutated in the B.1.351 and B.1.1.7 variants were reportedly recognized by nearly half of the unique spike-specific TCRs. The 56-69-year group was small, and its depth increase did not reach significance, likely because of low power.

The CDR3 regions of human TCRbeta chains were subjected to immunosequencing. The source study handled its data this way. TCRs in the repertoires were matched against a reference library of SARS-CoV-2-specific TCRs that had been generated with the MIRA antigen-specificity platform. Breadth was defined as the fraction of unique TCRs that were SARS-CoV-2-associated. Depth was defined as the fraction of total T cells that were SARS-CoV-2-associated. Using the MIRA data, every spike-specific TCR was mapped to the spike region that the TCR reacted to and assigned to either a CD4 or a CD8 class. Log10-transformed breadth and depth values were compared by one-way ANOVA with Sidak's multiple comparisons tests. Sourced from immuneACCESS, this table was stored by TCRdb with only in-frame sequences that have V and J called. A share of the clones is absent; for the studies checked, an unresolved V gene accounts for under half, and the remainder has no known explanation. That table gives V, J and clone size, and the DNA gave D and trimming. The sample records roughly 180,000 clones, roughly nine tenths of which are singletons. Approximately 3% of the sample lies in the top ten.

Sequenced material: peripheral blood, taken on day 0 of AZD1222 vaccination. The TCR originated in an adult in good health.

The CDR3 loop reads CASSLGGSGANVLTF. The sequenced DNA is TGTGCCAGCAGCCTTGGGGGATCTGGGGCCAACGTCCTGACTTTC. Rearrangement joined TRBV7-7 to TRBJ2-6; the D gene may be TRBD1 or TRBD2, since each aligns over 5 bases. According to the germline V gene (reference sequence), CDR1 reads SSHAT and CDR2 reads FNYEAQ. V is cut by 5 bases and J by 1 base, and the space between the germline ends is 9 bases. The CDR3 covers 15 residues, taking in both the cysteine and the phenylalanine. Left in the record is the CDR3 DNA by itself, 45 bases read in frame from the first base.